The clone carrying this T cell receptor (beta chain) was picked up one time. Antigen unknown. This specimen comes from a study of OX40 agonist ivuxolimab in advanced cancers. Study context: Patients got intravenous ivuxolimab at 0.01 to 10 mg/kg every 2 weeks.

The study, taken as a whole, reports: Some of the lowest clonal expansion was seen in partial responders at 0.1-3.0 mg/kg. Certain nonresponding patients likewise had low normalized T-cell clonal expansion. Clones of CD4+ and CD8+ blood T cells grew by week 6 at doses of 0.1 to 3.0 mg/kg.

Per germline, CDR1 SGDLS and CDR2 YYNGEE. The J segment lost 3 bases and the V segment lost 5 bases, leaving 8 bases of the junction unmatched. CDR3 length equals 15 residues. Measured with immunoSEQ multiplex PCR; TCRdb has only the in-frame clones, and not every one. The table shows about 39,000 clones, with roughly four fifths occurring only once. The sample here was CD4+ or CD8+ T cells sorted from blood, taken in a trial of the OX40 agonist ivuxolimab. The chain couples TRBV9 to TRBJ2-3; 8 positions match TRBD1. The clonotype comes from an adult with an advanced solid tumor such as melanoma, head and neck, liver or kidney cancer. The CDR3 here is CASSGVRQGTDTQYF. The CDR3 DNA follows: TGTGCCAGCAGTGGGGTAAGACAGGGGACAGATACGCAGTATTTT.